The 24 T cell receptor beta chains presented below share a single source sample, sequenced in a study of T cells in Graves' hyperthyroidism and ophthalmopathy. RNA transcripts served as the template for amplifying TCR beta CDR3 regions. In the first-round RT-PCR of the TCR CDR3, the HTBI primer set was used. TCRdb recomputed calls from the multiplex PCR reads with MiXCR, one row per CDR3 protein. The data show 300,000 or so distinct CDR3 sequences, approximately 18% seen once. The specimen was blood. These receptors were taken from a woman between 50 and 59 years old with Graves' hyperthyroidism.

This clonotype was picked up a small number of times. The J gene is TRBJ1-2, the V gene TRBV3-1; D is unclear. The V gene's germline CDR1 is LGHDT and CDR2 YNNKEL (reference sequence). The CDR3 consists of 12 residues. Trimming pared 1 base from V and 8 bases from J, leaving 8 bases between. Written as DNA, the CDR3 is TGTGCCAGCAGCCAAGGGGTAAGCGGCTACACCTTC. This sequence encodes CASSQGVSGYTF. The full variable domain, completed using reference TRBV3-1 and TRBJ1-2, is DTAVSQTPKYLVTQMGNDKSIKCEQNLGHDTMYWYKQDSKKFLKIMFSYNNKELIINETVPNRFSPKSPDKAHLNLHINSLELGDSAVYFCASSQGVSGYTFGSGTRLTVV.

Here the CDR3 reads CASSSPAGGSTDTQYF. The CDR3 bases are TGTGCCAGCAGCTCCCCCGCGGGAGGAAGCACAGATACGCAGTATTTT. The J gene is TRBJ2-3, the V gene TRBV7-9, with 8 bases that match TRBD2. CDR1 is SEHNR, CDR2 FQNEAQ, per germline (reference sequence). J lost 0 bases, V lost 4 bases, and 6 bases had no gene match. The CDR3 contains 16 residues.

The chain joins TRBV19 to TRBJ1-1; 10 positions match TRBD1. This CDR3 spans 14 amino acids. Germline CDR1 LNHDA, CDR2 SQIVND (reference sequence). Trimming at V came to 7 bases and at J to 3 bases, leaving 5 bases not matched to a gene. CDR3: CASTPGQGDTEAFF. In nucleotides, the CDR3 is TGTGCCAGTACCCCCGGACAGGGGGACACTGAAGCTTTCTTT. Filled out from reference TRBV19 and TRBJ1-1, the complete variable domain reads DGGITQSPKYLFRKEGQNVTLSCEQNLNHDAMYWYRQDPGQGLRLIYYSQIVNDFQKGDIAEGYSVSREKKESFPLTVTSAQKNPTAFYLCASTPGQGDTEAFFGQGTRLTVV.

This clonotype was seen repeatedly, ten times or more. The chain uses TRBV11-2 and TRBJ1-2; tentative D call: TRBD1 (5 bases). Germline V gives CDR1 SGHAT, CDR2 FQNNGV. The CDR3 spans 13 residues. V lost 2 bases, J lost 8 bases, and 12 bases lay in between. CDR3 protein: CASSLYGGWGYTF. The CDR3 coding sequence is TGTGCCAGCAGCTTATACGGGGGTTGGGGCTACACCTTC.

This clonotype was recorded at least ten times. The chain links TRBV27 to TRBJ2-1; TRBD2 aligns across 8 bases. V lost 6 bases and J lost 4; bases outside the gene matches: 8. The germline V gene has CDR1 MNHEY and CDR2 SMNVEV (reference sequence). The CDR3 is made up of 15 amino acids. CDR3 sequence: CASRPQLAEYNEQFF. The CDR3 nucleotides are TGTGCCAGCAGACCTCAACTAGCGGAGTACAATGAGCAGTTCTTC.

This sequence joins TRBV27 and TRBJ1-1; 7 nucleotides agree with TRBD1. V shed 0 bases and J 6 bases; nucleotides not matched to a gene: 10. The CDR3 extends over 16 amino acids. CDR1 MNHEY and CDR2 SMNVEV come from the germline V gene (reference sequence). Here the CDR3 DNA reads TGTGCCAGCAGTTTATCGTCGACAGGGATTGAGTCTGAAGCTTTCTTT. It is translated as CASSLSSTGIESEAFF.

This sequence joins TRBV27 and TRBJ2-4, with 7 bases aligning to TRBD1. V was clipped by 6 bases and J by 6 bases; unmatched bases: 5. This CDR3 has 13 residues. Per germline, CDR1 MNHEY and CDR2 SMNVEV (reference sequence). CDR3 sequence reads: CASRDRVTNIQYF. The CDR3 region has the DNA TGTGCCAGCAGAGACAGGGTAACAAACATTCAGTACTTC.

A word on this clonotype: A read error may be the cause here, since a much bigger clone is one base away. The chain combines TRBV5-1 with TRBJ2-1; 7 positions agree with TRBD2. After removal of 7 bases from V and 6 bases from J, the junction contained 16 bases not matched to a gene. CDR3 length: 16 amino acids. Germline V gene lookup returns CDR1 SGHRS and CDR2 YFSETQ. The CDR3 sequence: CASGPSRPAGTNEQFF. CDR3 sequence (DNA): TGCGCCAGCGGACCTAGTCGTCCAGCGGGAACCAATGAGCAGTTCTTC.

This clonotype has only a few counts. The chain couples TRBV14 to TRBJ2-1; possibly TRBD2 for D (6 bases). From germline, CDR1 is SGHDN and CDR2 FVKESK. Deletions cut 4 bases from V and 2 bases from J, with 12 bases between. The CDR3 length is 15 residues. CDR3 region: CASSLLGGTYNEQFF. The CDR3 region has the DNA TGTGCCAGCAGCCTACTCGGGGGTACCTACAATGAGCAGTTCTTC.

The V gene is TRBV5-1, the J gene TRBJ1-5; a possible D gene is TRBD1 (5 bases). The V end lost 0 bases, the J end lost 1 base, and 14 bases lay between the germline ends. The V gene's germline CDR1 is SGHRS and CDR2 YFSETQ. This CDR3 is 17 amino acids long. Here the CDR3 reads CASSLEGPGVSNQPQHF. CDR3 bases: TGCGCCAGCAGCTTGGAAGGGCCGGGGGTGAGCAATCAGCCCCAGCATTTT.

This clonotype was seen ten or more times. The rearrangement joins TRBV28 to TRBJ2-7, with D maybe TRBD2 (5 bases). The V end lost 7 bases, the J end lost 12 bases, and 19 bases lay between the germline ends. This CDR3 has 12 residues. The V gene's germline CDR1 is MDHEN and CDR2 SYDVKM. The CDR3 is CASTTGNGVWYF. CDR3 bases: TGTGCCAGCACCACGGGGAATGGCGTTTGGTACTTC.

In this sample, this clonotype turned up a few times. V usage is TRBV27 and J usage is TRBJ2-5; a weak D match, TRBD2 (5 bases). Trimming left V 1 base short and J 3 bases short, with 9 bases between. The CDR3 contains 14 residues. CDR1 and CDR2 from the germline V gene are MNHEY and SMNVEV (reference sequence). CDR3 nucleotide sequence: TGTGCCAGCAGTTTATTGGGGAGAAAAGAGACCCAGTACTTC. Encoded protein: CASSLLGRKETQYF.

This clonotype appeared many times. The CDR3 DNA reads as TGCAGTGCTAGAAGTTCACCTAGCGGGGGCTCAGAGACCCAGTACTTC. This translates into CSARSSPSGGSETQYF. V gene TRBV20-1 combines with J gene TRBJ2-5, with 10 positions matching TRBD2. The CDR3 loop spans 16 amino acids. Germline V gene lookup returns CDR1 DFQATT and CDR2 SNEGSKA (reference sequence). V gave up 2 bases and J gave up 4 bases; unmatched junction bases: 10.

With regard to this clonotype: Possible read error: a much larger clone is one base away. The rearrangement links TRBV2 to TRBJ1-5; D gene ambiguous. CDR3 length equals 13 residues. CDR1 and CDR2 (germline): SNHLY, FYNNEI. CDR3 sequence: CASKRDSNQAQHF. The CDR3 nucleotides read TGTGCCAGCAAGCGGGATAGCAATCAGGCCCAGCATTTT.

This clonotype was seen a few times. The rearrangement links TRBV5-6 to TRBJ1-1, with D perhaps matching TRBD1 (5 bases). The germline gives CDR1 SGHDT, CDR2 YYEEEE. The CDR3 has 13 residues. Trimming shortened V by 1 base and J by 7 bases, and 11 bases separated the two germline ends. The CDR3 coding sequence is TGTGCCAGCAGCTTGCAGGGCCGGGTTGAAGCTTTCTTT. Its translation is CASSLQGRVEAFF.

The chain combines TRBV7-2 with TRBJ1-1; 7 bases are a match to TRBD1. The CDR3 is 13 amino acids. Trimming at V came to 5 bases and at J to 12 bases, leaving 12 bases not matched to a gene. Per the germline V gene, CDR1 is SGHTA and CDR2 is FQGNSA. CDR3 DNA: TGTGCCAGCAGCCCTAGCGTAGGGGGCTGGCCTTTCTTT. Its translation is CASSPSVGGWPFF. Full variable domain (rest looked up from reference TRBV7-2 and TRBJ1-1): GAGVSQSPSNKVTEKGKDVELRCDPISGHTALYWYRQSLGQGLEFLIYFQGNSAPDKSGLPSDRFSAERTGGSVSTLTIQRTQQEDSAVYLCASSPSVGGWPFFGQGTRLTVV.

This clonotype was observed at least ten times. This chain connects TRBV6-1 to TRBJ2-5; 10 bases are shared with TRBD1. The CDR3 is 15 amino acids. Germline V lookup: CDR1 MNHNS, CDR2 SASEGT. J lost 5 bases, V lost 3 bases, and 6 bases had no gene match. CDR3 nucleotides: TGTGCCAGCAGTGACGGGACAGGGGCGCGGGAGACCCAGTACTTC. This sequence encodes CASSDGTGARETQYF.

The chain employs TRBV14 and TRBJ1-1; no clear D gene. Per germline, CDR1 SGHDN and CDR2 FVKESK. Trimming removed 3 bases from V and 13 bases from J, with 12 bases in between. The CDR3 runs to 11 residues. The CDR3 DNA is TGTGCCAGCAGCCAGATGGGAGCTAGTTTCTTT. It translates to CASSQMGASFF.

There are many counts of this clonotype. DNA of the CDR3: TGTGCCAGCAGCCATGCCGGGACTAGCGGGAGCTACGAGCAGTACTTC. It is translated as CASSHAGTSGSYEQYF. The chain has TRBV3-1 and TRBJ2-7; 14 bases match TRBD2. The J segment lost 3 bases and the V segment lost 3 bases, leaving 4 bases of the junction unmatched. The CDR3 spans 16 residues. Germline V gives CDR1 LGHDT, CDR2 YNNKEL (reference sequence).

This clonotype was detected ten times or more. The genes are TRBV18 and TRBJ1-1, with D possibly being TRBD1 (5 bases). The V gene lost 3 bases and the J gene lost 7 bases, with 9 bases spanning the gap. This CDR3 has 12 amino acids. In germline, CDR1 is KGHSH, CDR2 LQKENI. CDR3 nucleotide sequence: TGTGCCAGCTCACCTCCGGGGGGTGAAGCTTTCTTT. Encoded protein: CASSPPGGEAFF.

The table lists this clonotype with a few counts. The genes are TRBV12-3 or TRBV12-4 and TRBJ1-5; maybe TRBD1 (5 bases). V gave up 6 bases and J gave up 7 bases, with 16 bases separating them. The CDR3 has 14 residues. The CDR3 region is CASSPQGSGQPQHF. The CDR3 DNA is TGTGCCAGCAGCCCCCAGGGATCAGGGCAGCCCCAGCATTTT.

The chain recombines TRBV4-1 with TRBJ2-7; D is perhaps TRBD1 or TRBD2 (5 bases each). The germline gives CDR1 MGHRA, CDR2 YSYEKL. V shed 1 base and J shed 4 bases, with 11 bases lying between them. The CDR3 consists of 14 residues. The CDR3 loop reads CASSQASGQYEQYV. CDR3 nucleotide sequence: TGCGCCAGCAGCCAAGCGTCGGGGCAGTACGAGCAGTACGTC.

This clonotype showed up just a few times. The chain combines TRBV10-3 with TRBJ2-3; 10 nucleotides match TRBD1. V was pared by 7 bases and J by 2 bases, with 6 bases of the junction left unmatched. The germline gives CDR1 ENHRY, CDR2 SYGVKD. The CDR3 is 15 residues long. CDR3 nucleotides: TGTGCCATCATGCAGGGACAGGGGATCACAGATACGCAGTATTTT. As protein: CAIMQGQGITDTQYF.

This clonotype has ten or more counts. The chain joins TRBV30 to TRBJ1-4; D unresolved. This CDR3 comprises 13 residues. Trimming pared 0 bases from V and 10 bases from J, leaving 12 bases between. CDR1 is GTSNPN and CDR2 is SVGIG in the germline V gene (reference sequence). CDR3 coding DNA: TGTGCCTGGAGTGTTGGGGAAGGTCGAAAACTGTTTTTT. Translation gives CAWSVGEGRKLFF.